These T cell receptor beta chains were read from a single sample in a study of T cells after yellow fever vaccination. TCRdb re-analysed the 5' RACE reads in MiXCR, keeping a single row per CDR3 protein. The table has some 400,000 distinct CDR3 sequences, 6% to 8% seen once. The starting material was PBMCs, obtained 5 days after the yellow fever booster vaccination. These receptors were collected from a man aged 30-40 years who received the YFV17D yellow fever vaccine. CDR3s include the opening cysteine and the closing phenylalanine or tryptophan. D genes are given only for firm matches. The size field is filled for only some rows; it gives once, few, many or a size class.

J gene: TRBJ2-1; D gene: TRBD2; clone size: .; V gene: TRBV9; CDR3 DNA: TGTGCCAGCAGCGTCGGGACTAGCGGGAGAGCCCTAAATGAGCAGTTCTTC; CDR3 protein: CASSVGTSGRALNEQFF
J gene: TRBJ2-5; D gene: .; clone size: few; V gene: TRBV29-1; CDR3 DNA: TGCAGCGTTGAAGGTTTACAGGGGAGGTTTGTGGAGACCCAGTACTTC; CDR3 protein: CSVEGLQGRFVETQYF
J gene: TRBJ2-1; D gene: TRBD2; clone size: many; V gene: TRBV3-1; CDR3 DNA: TGTGCCAGCAGCTCTAGCGGGAGGACCTCCTACAATGAGCAGTTCTTC; CDR3 protein: CASSSSGRTSYNEQFF
J gene: TRBJ2-1; D gene: .; clone size: few; V gene: TRBV30; CDR3 DNA: TGTGCCTCCACGGGGGTCTCCTACAATGAGCAGTTCTTC; CDR3 protein: CASTGVSYNEQFF
J gene: TRBJ2-7; D gene: .; clone size: few; V gene: TRBV10-3; CDR3 DNA: TGTGCCATCAGTGAGTCCGGGAGAATGTCCTACGAGCAGTACTTC; CDR3 protein: CAISESGRMSYEQYF
J gene: TRBJ2-7; D gene: .; clone size: many; V gene: TRBV5-1; CDR3 DNA: TGCGCCAGCAGCTTGGGCCTCAGAACCTACGAGCAGTACTTC; CDR3 protein: CASSLGLRTYEQYF
J gene: TRBJ2-3; D gene: .; clone size: .; V gene: TRBV21-1; CDR3 DNA: TGTGCCAGCAGCAAAGCCCATCGGACGACCGAGAGCACAGATACGCAGTATTTT; CDR3 protein: CASSKAHRTTESTDTQYF
J gene: TRBJ2-3; D gene: TRBD1; clone size: many; V gene: TRBV4-3; CDR3 DNA: TGCGCCAGCAGCCAGGACAGGGTATTAGCAGATACGCAGTATTTT; CDR3 protein: CASSQDRVLADTQYF
J gene: TRBJ2-2; D gene: TRBD2; clone size: few; V gene: TRBV20-1; CDR3 DNA: TGCAGTGCGACGACTAGCGGGAGGGCCGCCGGGGAGCTGTTTTTT; CDR3 protein: CSATTSGRAAGELFF
J gene: TRBJ2-1; D gene: TRBD2; clone size: many; V gene: TRBV6-5; CDR3 DNA: TGTGCCAGCAGTTACTCCGCGGGAGGCCCCTACAATGAGCAGTTCTTC; CDR3 protein: CASSYSAGGPYNEQFF
J gene: TRBJ2-7; D gene: .; clone size: many; V gene: TRBV6-5; CDR3 DNA: TGTGCCAGCAGTTACTCGATTCCACAATACGAGCAGTACTTC; CDR3 protein: CASSYSIPQYEQYF
J gene: TRBJ2-7; D gene: .; clone size: .; V gene: TRBV28; CDR3 DNA: TGTGCCAGCAGTCCCCGACCCTATCCACCCGAGCAGTACTTC; CDR3 protein: CASSPRPYPPEQYF
J gene: TRBJ2-7; D gene: .; clone size: many; V gene: TRBV20-1; CDR3 DNA: TGCAGTGTTCTAATACAGGGTTTCGAGCAGTACTTC; CDR3 protein: CSVLIQGFEQYF
J gene: TRBJ2-1; D gene: .; clone size: .; V gene: TRBV7-2; CDR3 DNA: TGTGCCAGCAGCTCCCGTGGCCGCAATGAGCAGTTCTTC; CDR3 protein: CASSSRGRNEQFF
J gene: TRBJ2-7; D gene: TRBD2; clone size: few; V gene: TRBV28; CDR3 DNA: TGTGCCAGCAGCTTTTTGGCAGGGGGACTAGCGGGAGCCTACGAGCAGTACTTC; CDR3 protein: CASSFLAGGLAGAYEQYF
J gene: TRBJ2-1; D gene: TRBD1; clone size: .; V gene: TRBV25-1; CDR3 DNA: TGTGCCAGCTCAAGGACAGGGGGCTACAATGAGCAGTTCTTC; CDR3 protein: CASSRTGGYNEQFF
J gene: TRBJ2-5; D gene: .; clone size: .; V gene: TRBV2; CDR3 DNA: TGTGCCAGCAAGCCGGGACCTCAAGAGACCCAGTACTTC; CDR3 protein: CASKPGPQETQYF
J gene: TRBJ2-7; D gene: TRBD2; clone size: few; V gene: TRBV20-1; CDR3 DNA: TGCAGTGCGTCCGGGACTAGCGGGAGGGAATCCTACGAGCAGTACTTC; CDR3 protein: CSASGTSGRESYEQYF
J gene: TRBJ1-2; D gene: .; clone size: .; V gene: TRBV25-1; CDR3 DNA: TGTGCCAGCAGCCCGCGTTTAGGTGGAGGCTACACCTTC; CDR3 protein: CASSPRLGGGYTF
J gene: TRBJ2-5; D gene: .; clone size: .; V gene: TRBV5-6; CDR3 DNA: TGTGCCAGCAGCTTGCTCGCAGGGGCTCCCCCTACTCGTAAACAAGAGACCCAGTACTTC; CDR3 protein: CASSLLAGAPPTRKQETQYF
J gene: TRBJ2-3; D gene: .; clone size: .; V gene: TRBV20-1; CDR3 DNA: TGCAGTGCACCTGGATCAGCCCGACGCACAGATACGCAGTATTTT; CDR3 protein: CSAPGSARRTDTQYF
J gene: TRBJ2-2; D gene: TRBD2; clone size: .; V gene: TRBV15; CDR3 DNA: TGTGCCACCAGCAGAGATACAGCGGGGGCCGGGGAGCTGTTTTTT; CDR3 protein: CATSRDTAGAGELFF